This T cell receptor (beta chain) is from a study of blood T cell repertoires in COVID-19. Study context: Both acute and convalescent COVID-19 samples were obtained from the United States, Italy and Spain. T cells, B-cell-depleted T cells, or PBMCs supplied cDNA or gDNA.

This clone appeared many times. Germline assignment: CDR1 KGHSH and CDR2 LQKENI. V was trimmed by 5 bases and J by 1 base, leaving 14 bases between them. The length of the CDR3 is 16 residues. This table comes from immunoSEQ multiplex PCR, and its TCRdb copy is limited to in-frame clones, with some not included. The table has approximately 200,000 clones, approximately 84% seen once. The rearrangement joins TRBV18 to TRBJ2-2, with a weak D call TRBD1 (5 bases). The TCR was taken from a woman aged 25 to 39 who had recovered from COVID-19. The sample was peripheral blood. This CDR3 is CASSLGGTGNTGELFF. CDR3 nucleotides: TGTGCCAGCTCATTAGGCGGTACAGGGAACACCGGGGAGCTGTTTTTT. Full variable domain (remainder filled in from reference TRBV18 and TRBJ2-2): NAGVMQNPRHLVRRRGQEARLRCSPMKGHSHVYWYRQLPEEGLKFMVYLQKENIIDESGMPKERFSAEFPKEGPSILRIQQVVRGDSAAYFCASSLGGTGNTGELFFGEGSRLTVL.